The 19 T cell receptor beta chains listed next were all sequenced from one sample in a study of OX40 agonist ivuxolimab in advanced cancers. Repertoires were generated with immunoSEQ multiplex PCR, while TCRdb's copy carries only in-frame clones and drops some. Among 60,000 or so clones listed, around 93% were seen once. The material was CD4+ or CD8+ T cells sorted from blood, obtained in a trial of the OX40 agonist ivuxolimab. These receptors were taken from an adult with an advanced solid tumor such as melanoma, head and neck, liver or kidney cancer.

The chain carries TRBV27 and TRBJ2-1; TRBD2 might be the D (5 bases). Germline assignment: CDR1 MNHEY and CDR2 SMNVEV (reference sequence). The CDR3 totals 16 residues. Trimming left V 8 bases short and J 0 bases short, with 17 bases between. In nucleotides, the CDR3 is TGTGCCAGCGGAGGACGCGGGCAGAGCTCCTACAATGAGCAGTTCTTC. Encoded protein: CASGGRGQSSYNEQFF.

This clone was picked up a small number of times. The rearrangement links TRBV9 to TRBJ2-4, with 8 nucleotides matching TRBD2. J lost 16 bases, V lost 5 bases, and 8 bases had no gene match. The germline V gene encodes CDR1 SGDLS and CDR2 YYNGEE. The length of the CDR3 is 11 residues. The CDR3 DNA follows: TGTGCCAGCAGGGGGACTAGTTCTCTCTACTTC. The encoded protein is CASRGTSSLYF.

The rearrangement uses TRBV30 and TRBJ2-5; TRBD2 aligns across 13 bases. The CDR3 has 17 residues. Trimming cost V 5 bases and J 4 bases; bases outside gene matches: 13. Germline lookup yields CDR1 GTSNPN and CDR2 SVGIG (reference sequence). CDR3 bases: TGTGCCTGGGACGAAGGACTAGCGGGAGAGGGTGGAGAGACCCAGTACTTC. Its translation is CAWDEGLAGEGGETQYF. The full variable domain, with the rest looked up from reference TRBV30 and TRBJ2-5, is SQTIHQWPATLVQPVGSPLSLECTVEGTSNPNLYWYRQAAGRGLQLLFYSVGIGQISSEVPQNLSASRPQDRQFILSSKKLLLSDSGFYLCAWDEGLAGEGGETQYFGPGTRLLVL.

V usage is TRBV7-9 and J usage is TRBJ2-7, with a tentative D call TRBD1 (6 bases). The CDR3 consists of 16 residues. V lost 4 bases, J lost 6 bases, and 22 bases lay in between. Germline CDR1 and CDR2: SEHNR and FQNEAQ (reference sequence). The CDR3 sequence: CASSYYERGRGPEQYF. The CDR3 coding sequence is TGTGCCAGCAGCTACTATGAAAGGGGCAGGGGCCCCGAGCAGTACTTC.

This chain connects TRBV7-9 to TRBJ2-3; 14 bases map to TRBD2. This CDR3 spans 15 amino acids. Germline-derived CDR1 and CDR2 are SEHNR and FQNEAQ (reference sequence). Trimming at V came to 5 bases and at J to 3 bases, leaving 1 base not matched to a gene. The CDR3 coding sequence is TGTGCCAGCAGCCGGACTAGCGGGAGGACAGATACGCAGTATTTT. This encodes CASSRTSGRTDTQYF.

The chain employs TRBV11-2 and TRBJ2-3; D possibly corresponds to TRBD2 (5 bases). The CDR3 totals 18 residues. V lost 0 bases and J 4 bases, leaving 20 bases between the germline ends. Germline V gene sequence: CDR1 SGHAT, CDR2 FQNNGV. The CDR3 nucleotides are TGTGCCAGCAGCTTAGATGTGATTGATGCTAGCTTTGCAGATACGCAGTATTTT. This encodes CASSLDVIDASFADTQYF.

This chain links TRBV2 with TRBJ2-7, with D perhaps assigned TRBD1 or TRBD2 (5 bases each). CDR1 is SNHLY and CDR2 is FYNNEI in the germline V gene. Trimming shortened V by 7 bases and J by 0 bases, and 13 bases separated the two germline ends. This CDR3 comprises 14 residues. The CDR3 sequence: CASNPTGTSYEQYF. In nucleotides, the CDR3 is TGTGCCAGCAACCCGACGGGGACCTCCTACGAGCAGTACTTC.

The chain uses TRBV7-9 and TRBJ1-2; the D gene is possibly TRBD1 (6 bases). Trimming pared 6 bases from V and 0 bases from J, leaving 14 bases between. The CDR3 totals 15 residues. CDR1 and CDR2 from the germline V gene are SEHNR and FQNEAQ (reference sequence). CDR3: CASSSGHPANYGYTF. Here the CDR3 DNA reads TGTGCCAGCAGTTCGGGACACCCAGCTAACTATGGCTACACCTTC. Together with reference TRBV7-9 and TRBJ1-2, the CDR3 gives the full variable domain: DTGVSQNPRHKITKRGQNVTFRCDPISEHNRLYWYRQTLGQGPEFLTYFQNEAQLEKSRLLSDRFSAERPKGSFSTLEIQRTEQGDSAMYLCASSSGHPANYGYTFGSGTRLTVV.

The chain uses TRBV19 and TRBJ2-7; a weak D match, TRBD1 (7 bases). The CDR3 is 15 amino acids. Germline V lookup: CDR1 LNHDA, CDR2 SQIVND (reference sequence). V lost 3 bases and J lost 3, with 15 bases in between. Written as DNA, the CDR3 is TGTGCCAGTAGTATCTCGACAGGGAGGAACTACGAGCAGTACTTC. Residues: CASSISTGRNYEQYF. The full variable domain, its missing parts supplied by reference TRBV19 and TRBJ2-7, is DGGITQSPKYLFRKEGQNVTLSCEQNLNHDAMYWYRQDPGQGLRLIYYSQIVNDFQKGDIAEGYSVSREKKESFPLTVTSAQKNPTAFYLCASSISTGRNYEQYFGPGTRLTVT.

This rearrangement joins TRBV9 to TRBJ2-3; TRBD2 aligns across 7 bases. Germline values: CDR1 SGDLS, CDR2 YYNGEE. Trimming removed 3 bases from V and 4 bases from J; junction bases left unmatched: 2. CDR3 length equals 13 residues. The CDR3: CASSGGLPDTQYF. CDR3 sequence (DNA): TGTGCCAGCAGCGGGGGACTACCAGATACGCAGTATTTT.

This sequence joins TRBV7-8 and TRBJ2-3, with a possible D match to TRBD2 (7 bases). The CDR3 is made up of 13 amino acids. CDR1 and CDR2 from the germline V gene are SGHVS and FQNEAQ. Trimming took 2 bases from V and 6 from J, leaving 9 bases between them. The CDR3: CASSLRGADTQYF. The CDR3 nucleotides are TGTGCCAGCAGCTTACGGGGGGCGGATACGCAGTATTTT.

The chain joins TRBV4-3 to TRBJ2-1; 12 nucleotides align to TRBD2. This CDR3 spans 17 amino acids. V shed 0 bases and J 5 bases; nucleotides not matched to a gene: 5. The germline CDR1 and CDR2 sequences are LGHNA and YSLEER. The CDR3 DNA reads as TGCGCCAGCAGCCAAGACCCACTAGCGGGAGGAGACAATGAGCAGTTCTTC. Amino acid sequence: CASSQDPLAGGDNEQFF.

This chain links TRBV9 with TRBJ2-7; no clear D gene. V lost 0 bases and J 3 bases, leaving 7 bases between the germline ends. This CDR3 spans 13 amino acids. The germline V gene has CDR1 SGDLS and CDR2 YYNGEE. CDR3 sequence (DNA): TGTGCCAGCAGCGTAGATGTGTTCTACGAGCAGTACTTC. Protein product: CASSVDVFYEQYF.

The count of this clone is one. The rearrangement links TRBV7-9 to TRBJ2-1; D gene uncertain. Germline V gene sequence: CDR1 SEHNR, CDR2 FQNEAQ (reference sequence). V dropped 1 base and J dropped 4 bases, with 8 bases sitting between them. The CDR3 loop spans 14 amino acids. For the CDR3, the DNA is TGTGCCAGCAGCTTAGTAATCAGTTACAATGAGCAGTTCTTC. Translating gives CASSLVISYNEQFF.

This CDR3 is CASSLEGGGFNQPQHF. CDR3 nucleotides: TGTGCCAGCAGCTTGGAAGGTGGAGGGTTCAATCAGCCCCAGCATTTT. The chain has TRBV5-4 and TRBJ1-5; D uncertain. V gave up 0 bases and J gave up 3 bases, with 13 bases separating them. Germline CDR1 is SGHNT and CDR2 is YYREEE (reference sequence). The length of the CDR3 is 16 residues.

The rearrangement uses TRBV29-1 and TRBJ2-1; TRBD1 might be the D (6 bases). With 6 bases removed from V and 4 bases from J, the gap between germline ends came to 10 bases. The CDR3 has 12 residues. The germline gives CDR1 SQVTM, CDR2 ANQGSEA. The CDR3 nucleotides read TGCAGCGTCCAGGGGCGTTACAATGAGCAGTTCTTC. Residues: CSVQGRYNEQFF.

This chain links TRBV2 with TRBJ2-3; D is undetermined. The CDR3 is 14 amino acids. CDR1 is SNHLY, CDR2 FYNNEI, per germline. Trimming shortened V by 0 bases and J by 0 bases, and 4 bases separated the two germline ends. CDR3 loop: CASSEAVSTDTQYF. The DNA for the CDR3 is TGTGCCAGCAGTGAAGCGGTGAGCACAGATACGCAGTATTTT.

The chain couples TRBV7-9 to TRBJ2-1; D unclear. Trimming removed 3 bases from V and 1 base from J, with 7 bases in between. The germline V gene has CDR1 SEHNR and CDR2 FQNEAQ (reference sequence). The CDR3 has 14 residues. The CDR3: CASSFRASYNEQFF. CDR3 DNA: TGTGCCAGCAGCTTTAGGGCATCCTACAATGAGCAGTTCTTC.

For the CDR3, the DNA is TGTGCCAGCAGCCCTCTAGACAATGAGCAGTTCTTC. It translates to CASSPLDNEQFF. The rearrangement joins TRBV9 to TRBJ2-1; D gene uncertain. The CDR3 extends over 12 amino acids. V was cut by 4 bases and J by 5 bases, with 7 bases left in between. Per the germline V gene, CDR1 is SGDLS and CDR2 is YYNGEE.